The following is a T cell receptor (beta chain) sequence with its context. Its antigen target is currently unknown. No base-level quality is on record; no much larger clone is a single base apart. TCRbeta CDR3 regions were amplified from genomic DNA by means of the immunoSEQ Assay, a bias-controlled multiplex PCR. The paper's processing steps were these. Nucleated cell counts per sample were estimated from amplification of reference gene primers within the assay. To quantify the absolute abundance of each unique TCRbeta CDR3 rearrangement, sequence reads were collapsed and filtered. For each sample, productive Simpson clonality was calculated as the square root of Simpson's diversity index across productive rearrangements. The table comes from immuneACCESS by way of TCRdb, which keeps in-frame sequences with V and J called. Part of the clones is missing from these tables; in studies checked, under half for an unresolved V gene and the rest for unknown reasons. V, J and clone size are those of that table, while D and trimming were read from the DNA. This sample has about 530,000 clones in its table, and around nine tenths of those were observed once. Roughly 7.3% of the sample belongs to the ten largest clones.

At one collaborating source in Seattle, patients were enrolled during active infection and were followed longitudinally through the course of disease. The collaborating institutions used their own protocols to collect whole blood in K2EDTA tubes. For TCRbeta analysis, collaborators shipped samples in one of three forms: frozen whole blood, isolated PBMCs, or DNA extracted from either of those sample types. Clipping removes 2 bases from V and 5 bases from J, with 8 as the unmatched junction base count. The CDR3 sequence holds 15 residues, the cysteine and phenylalanine included. Kept here is only the CDR3 DNA, which spans 45 bases and is read in frame from base 1. The germline V gene (reference sequence) provides CDR1 WNHNN and CDR2 SYGVQD. This record belongs to a study of blood T cell repertoires in COVID-19 (dated by TCRdb to 2018 to 2020). Study-level background: The collaborator samples originated in the United States, Italy and Spain and spanned the acute and convalescent phases of COVID-19. The material from the prospective study consisted of cDNA or gDNA derived from T cells, B-cell-depleted T cells, or PBMCs. Deeply sampled blood TCRbeta repertoires from subjects exposed to, actively infected with, or recovered from COVID-19 were included in the dataset. The repertoires were released in a freely available public database meant as a resource for research on the immune response to SARS-CoV-2. The samples were drawn from the first 160 participants of the ongoing ImmuneRACE study and from 1,254 subjects provided by 6 global collaborators. Sample metadata almost always included a de-identified subject ID, COVID-19 status, age in years and sex. Where available, HLA class I and class II types were obtained from metadata supplied by the sample provider rather than from assay-based typing.

Overall study outcomes, separate from this receptor: The amount of clinical and demographic metadata varied by source and participant and was provided uncurated.

Specimen: peripheral blood. This receptor was obtained from a woman aged 50 to 60 with COVID-19, enrolled during active disease. The chain employs TRBV10-1 and TRBJ1-1, and 7 junctional nucleotides match TRBD1. The CDR3 region reads CASSEGTGEKTEAFF. The nucleotide sequence reads TGCGCCAGCAGTGAGGGTACAGGGGAGAAGACTGAAGCTTTCTTT.